The 26 T cell receptor beta chains listed next were all sequenced from one sample in a study of beta chain features in type 1 diabetes. cDNA synthesis used the whole RNA isolate, giving expressed TCRB sequences. Sequencing used immunoSEQ multiplex PCR; TCRdb keeps in-frame clones, though not all of them. The sample has around 180,000 clones; approximately 13% are singletons. Sequenced: central memory CD4+ T cells from blood. The receptors shown here come from a woman in her late teens or twenties in good health.

The chain recombines TRBV29-1 with TRBJ1-1; no reliable D call. V was clipped by 7 bases and J by 1 base, with 13 bases between them. This CDR3 spans 13 amino acids. Germline V gene lookup returns CDR1 SQVTM and CDR2 ANQGSEA. The CDR3 coding sequence is TGCAGCGCCCCGTCCCAGGCGAACACTGAAGCTTTCTTT. Its translation is CSAPSQANTEAFF.

This clone was detected only a few times. The chain couples TRBV27 to TRBJ2-3; 8 nucleotides align to TRBD2. CDR3 size: 15 residues. Germline V gives CDR1 MNHEY, CDR2 SMNVEV (reference sequence). Trimming removed 3 bases from V and 4 bases from J; junction bases left unmatched: 6. CDR3: CASSLRGARADTQYF. DNA of the CDR3: TGTGCCAGCAGTTTGCGGGGGGCGCGTGCAGATACGCAGTATTTT.

The V gene is TRBV5-1, the J gene TRBJ1-2; 12 bases map to TRBD1. Germline lookup yields CDR1 SGHRS and CDR2 YFSETQ. V shed 0 bases and J 8 bases; nucleotides not matched to a gene: 8. CDR3 length: 16 amino acids. DNA for the CDR3: TGCGCCAGCAGCTTGGGGGACAGGGGGCGCCGGAGGGGCTACACCTTC. Its protein product is CASSLGDRGRRRGYTF.

This clone was observed a handful of times. This chain connects TRBV6-5 to TRBJ1-2, with TRBD1 identical over 7 bases. Germline CDR1 is MNHEY and CDR2 is SVGAGI. Trimming at V came to 6 bases and at J to 5 bases, leaving 6 bases not matched to a gene. The CDR3 extends over 13 amino acids. The CDR3 loop is CASSLGQRYGYTF. In nucleotides, the CDR3 is TGTGCCAGCAGCTTGGGACAGCGGTATGGCTACACCTTC.

This clone was detected only a few times. The V gene is TRBV29-1, the J gene TRBJ2-7; 8 nucleotides align to TRBD1. CDR1 is SQVTM and CDR2 is ANQGSEA in the germline V gene. The CDR3 sequence is 13 residues long. The ends lost 7 bases at V and 3 bases at J; junction bases unmatched: 8. This chain's CDR3 is CSATGAKNYEQYF. The CDR3 DNA reads TGCAGCGCGACAGGGGCGAAAAACTACGAGCAGTACTTC.

CDR3 in DNA: TGTGCCAGCAGCCGGGCCGAGAGACAGGACAATGAGCAGTTCTTC. Encoded protein: CASSRAERQDNEQFF. The V and J genes are TRBV6-1 and TRBJ2-1; weak D call: TRBD1 (6 bases). V was pared by 6 bases and J by 5 bases, with 17 bases between. CDR3 length equals 15 residues. Germline V gene lookup returns CDR1 MNHNS and CDR2 SASEGT.

CDR3 coding DNA: TGCGCCAGCAGCTTGGGGGGCGAAGGGGAGACCCAGTACTTC. It codes for CASSLGGEGETQYF. V gene TRBV5-1 combines with J gene TRBJ2-5; a weak D match, TRBD1 (5 bases). This CDR3 region has 14 residues. Germline CDR1 and CDR2: SGHRS and YFSETQ. V lost 0 bases and J 5 bases, leaving 11 bases between the germline ends. Together with reference TRBV5-1 and TRBJ2-5, the CDR3 gives the full variable domain: KAGVTQTPRYLIKTRGQQVTLSCSPISGHRSVSWYQQTPGQGLQFLFEYFSETQRNKGNFPGRFSGRQFSNSRSEMNVSTLELGDSALYLCASSLGGEGETQYFGPGTRLLVL.

In this sample, this clone turned up a few times. The V and J genes are TRBV6-1 and TRBJ1-5; TRBD1 matches 7 bases. Germline loops: CDR1 MNHNS, CDR2 SASEGT. V was clipped by 4 bases and J by 4 bases; unmatched bases: 4. CDR3 length: 14 residues. The CDR3 is CASSGQGANQPQHF. The CDR3, as DNA: TGTGCCAGCAGTGGACAGGGCGCGAATCAGCCCCAGCATTTT.

This clone was found a few times. This chain joins TRBV19 and TRBJ2-2; no firm D call. Germline CDR1 and CDR2: LNHDA and SQIVND (reference sequence). This CDR3 has 13 amino acids. The V gene lost 6 bases and the J gene lost 7 bases, with 12 bases spanning the gap. In nucleotides, the CDR3 is TGTGCCAGTAGCCCCCCAGTGGTCGGGGAGCTGTTTTTT. Translation: CASSPPVVGELFF.

The chain is built from TRBV27 and TRBJ2-1; 7 bases map to TRBD1. V was clipped by 5 bases and J by 0 bases; unmatched bases: 7. Germline loops: CDR1 MNHEY, CDR2 SMNVEV (reference sequence). The CDR3 contains 16 residues. The CDR3 coding sequence is TGTGCCAGCAGTAACTCAGGGGGTCCCTCCTACAATGAGCAGTTCTTC. This sequence encodes CASSNSGGPSYNEQFF.

On this clone: The likely explanation is a read error, given a far larger clone one base away. The genes are TRBV6-5 and TRBJ2-7; the match to TRBD2 covers 8 bases. The CDR3 contains 14 residues. V was clipped by 2 bases and J by 7 bases; unmatched bases: 7. The germline gives CDR1 MNHEY, CDR2 SVGAGI. The CDR3 protein is CASSYGLAGHEQYF. CDR3 DNA: TGTGCCAGCAGTTACGGGCTAGCGGGCCATGAGCAGTACTTC.

This clone turned up a few times. The rearrangement joins TRBV4-3 to TRBJ2-3, with D tentatively TRBD2 (6 bases). Trimming took 1 base from V and 4 from J, leaving 12 bases between them. This CDR3 is built from 15 residues. Germline values: CDR1 LGHNA, CDR2 YSLEER. The CDR3 coding sequence is TGCGCCAGCAGCCAAGCGGGAGCTAGGGCAGATACGCAGTATTTT. Protein: CASSQAGARADTQYF.

The sample holds a few counts of this clone. The rearrangement uses TRBV5-1 and TRBJ2-7, with D possibly matching TRBD1 (5 bases). Germline V gene data show CDR1 as SGHRS and CDR2 as YFSETQ. V was clipped by 3 bases and J by 2 bases, with 9 bases between them. The CDR3 is made up of 13 amino acids. CDR3 in DNA: TGCGCCAGCAGCTCACCGACAGCCTACGAGCAGTACTTC. Protein sequence: CASSSPTAYEQYF.

The chain recombines TRBV5-1 with TRBJ2-1, with 11 bases fitting TRBD2. The CDR3 has 14 amino acids. The V segment lost 3 bases and the J segment 9 bases; nucleotides outside the gene matches: 5. CDR1 is SGHRS, CDR2 YFSETQ, per germline. DNA of the CDR3: TGCGCCAGCAGCTGGGGGACTAGCGGCCTTGAGCAGTTCTTC. Residues: CASSWGTSGLEQFF.

This rearrangement joins TRBV30 to TRBJ1-1; no definite D call. The CDR3 contains 14 residues. Germline V gene lookup returns CDR1 GTSNPN and CDR2 SVGIG (reference sequence). Trimming shortened V by 0 bases and J by 2 bases, and 10 bases separated the two germline ends. CDR3 in DNA: TGTGCCTGGAGTGTACTGGTTGCTAACACTGAAGCTTTCTTT. It is translated as CAWSVLVANTEAFF.

The J gene is TRBJ2-2, the V gene TRBV18; TRBD1 matches at 7 bases. Germline V gene sequence: CDR1 KGHSH, CDR2 LQKENI. The CDR3 loop spans 18 amino acids. V trimming: 6 bases; J trimming: 1 base; junction bases outside the gene matches: 14. CDR3 residues: CASSLMTPGGLNTGELFF. As DNA, the CDR3 is TGTGCCAGCTCCCTGATGACCCCAGGGGGTTTGAACACCGGGGAGCTGTTTTTT.

This clone was found once. The CDR3 loop is CASSYRDRKEKLFF. For the CDR3, the DNA is TGTGCCAGCAGTTACCGGGACAGAAAAGAAAAACTGTTTTTT. V is TRBV6-5 and J is TRBJ1-4; 7 bases match TRBD1. J lost 8 bases, V lost 2 bases, and 5 bases had no gene match. In germline, CDR1 is MNHEY, CDR2 SVGAGI. This CDR3 has 14 residues.

CDR3 DNA sequence: TGTGCCAGCAGTTTAAGGACAGAACGGGAGACCCAGTACTTC. This translates into CASSLRTERETQYF. The chain links TRBV27 to TRBJ2-5, with D tentatively TRBD1 (6 bases). CDR3 length: 14 amino acids. The V end was cut by 2 bases, the J end by 5 bases, with 12 bases between. CDR1 and CDR2 (germline): MNHEY, SMNVEV (reference sequence).

The chain combines TRBV7-8 with TRBJ2-5; D call uncertain. The J call may be mistaken, given a closer DNA end match to TRBJ2-7. Germline V gene lookup returns CDR1 SGHVS and CDR2 FQNEAQ. The CDR3 is 11 amino acids. The CDR3 DNA follows: TGTGCCAGCAGCTTAGTGAACGAGCAGTACTTC. Its translation: CASSLVNEQYF.

Only a few counts were recorded for this clone. The chain combines TRBV28 with TRBJ2-5; no definite D call. V was trimmed by 7 bases and J by 5 bases, leaving 14 bases between them. CDR3 length equals 13 residues. Germline loops: CDR1 MDHEN, CDR2 SYDVKM. The CDR3 here is CASNMTPVETQYF. In nucleotides, the CDR3 is TGTGCCAGCAACATGACACCGGTTGAGACCCAGTACTTC.

A few counts support this clone. The chain uses TRBV6-1 and TRBJ1-1; possible D gene TRBD1, 6 bases. The V and J ends lost 6 bases and 1 base respectively, with 15 bases between them. This CDR3 contains 15 residues. In germline, CDR1 is MNHNS, CDR2 SASEGT. The DNA of the CDR3 is TGTGCCAGCAGGGAGGGGGGGGCTGGGAACACTGAAGCTTTCTTT. It encodes CASREGGAGNTEAFF.

This rearrangement joins TRBV2 to TRBJ1-2, with TRBD1 as a possible D gene (5 bases). CDR1 SNHLY and CDR2 FYNNEI come from the germline V gene. The V end was cut by 7 bases, the J end by 7 bases, with 13 bases between. The CDR3 totals 12 residues. The CDR3 DNA is TGTGCCAGCAACCAATTTAGGGGTGGCTACACCTTC. Its translation is CASNQFRGGYTF.

A few counts support this clone. This chain connects TRBV11-2 to TRBJ2-3; D perhaps matches TRBD2 (5 bases). The CDR3 sequence is 15 residues long. Trimming removed 6 bases from V and 5 bases from J, with 18 bases in between. The germline V gene has CDR1 SGHAT and CDR2 FQNNGV. CDR3 protein: CASSSLGGRGDTQYF. As DNA, the CDR3 is TGTGCCAGCAGTTCCCTCGGCGGGCGCGGAGATACGCAGTATTTT.

The table lists this clone with a few counts. The CDR3 region is CASSLGSGGRDTQYF. The CDR3 DNA follows: TGTGCCAGCAGTTTGGGTTCAGGGGGCAGAGATACGCAGTATTTT. The chain has TRBV28 and TRBJ2-3; the match to TRBD1 covers 8 bases. The V segment lost 3 bases and the J segment 5 bases; nucleotides outside the gene matches: 7. Germline V lookup: CDR1 MDHEN, CDR2 SYDVKM. The CDR3 runs 15 residues.

This sequence joins TRBV2 and TRBJ2-6; tentatively, D is TRBD1 (6 bases). The CDR3 runs to 15 residues. Germline CDR1 SNHLY, CDR2 FYNNEI. V was shortened by 8 bases and J by 2 bases, with 13 bases between the two germline ends. The CDR3 here is CASQEQGTGANVLTF. For the CDR3, the DNA is TGTGCCAGCCAAGAACAGGGAACTGGGGCCAACGTCCTGACTTTC. The full variable domain, rest sourced from reference TRBV2 and TRBJ2-6, is EPEVTQTPSHQVTQMGQEVILRCVPISNHLYFYWYRQILGQKVEFLVSFYNNEISEKSEIFDDQFSVERPDGSNFTLKIRSTKLEDSAMYFCASQEQGTGANVLTFGAGSRLTVL.

This clone was seen more than once but under ten times. The gene calls are TRBV18 and TRBJ2-7, with TRBD2 identical over 7 bases. The CDR3 sequence is 14 residues long. The germline V gene has CDR1 KGHSH and CDR2 LQKENI. Losses at the gene ends were 4 bases for V and 1 base for J; bases not matched to a gene: 4. The CDR3 sequence: CASSHPGRSYEQYF. The CDR3 nucleotides are TGTGCCAGCTCACACCCCGGGAGGTCCTACGAGCAGTACTTC.